Following are 21 T cell receptor beta chains from one sample sequenced in a study of blood T cell repertoires in COVID-19. Clones were read by immunoSEQ multiplex PCR, and TCRdb kept only the in-frame ones, dropping some. The sample includes 350,000 to 400,000 clones, about 89% of them seen just once. The sequenced material came from PBMCs or T cells enriched from blood (not recorded which). Every receptor here comes from a man aged 35-49 years in a cohort exposed to, infected with or recovered from COVID-19 (not recorded which).

V usage is TRBV19 and J usage is TRBJ1-6; D possibly corresponds to TRBD1 (6 bases). The CDR3 covers 15 residues. V lost 2 bases to trimming and J lost 7 bases, with 12 bases between them. In germline, CDR1 is LNHDA, CDR2 SQIVND (reference sequence). CDR3 sequence reads: CASSIIQGPNSPLHF. For the CDR3, the DNA is TGTGCCAGTAGTATAATACAGGGTCCGAATTCACCCCTCCACTTT. Supplemented by reference TRBV19 and TRBJ1-6, the full variable domain reads DGGITQSPKYLFRKEGQNVTLSCEQNLNHDAMYWYRQDPGQGLRLIYYSQIVNDFQKGDIAEGYSVSREKKESFPLTVTSAQKNPTAFYLCASSIIQGPNSPLHFGNGTRLTVT.

J is TRBJ2-2 and V is TRBV6-1, with 13 bases that match TRBD2. The CDR3 loop spans 16 amino acids. Germline assignment: CDR1 MNHNS and CDR2 SASEGT. The J segment lost 4 bases and the V segment lost 4 bases, leaving 3 bases of the junction unmatched. For the CDR3, the DNA is TGTGCCAGCAGTGCCCGACTAGCGGGAGGCACCGGGGAGCTGTTTTTT. Its protein product is CASSARLAGGTGELFF.

This chain joins TRBV4-1 and TRBJ1-2; TRBD1 agrees at 8 bases. The V and J ends lost 2 bases and 5 bases, in that order; junction bases with no gene match: 4. The CDR3 sequence is 14 residues long. CDR1 is MGHRA and CDR2 is YSYEKL in the germline V gene. This chain's CDR3 is CASSQPDRAYGYTF. In DNA, the CDR3 is TGCGCCAGCAGCCAACCGGACAGGGCGTATGGCTACACCTTC.

This clone was counted a single time. The gene calls are TRBV7-9 and TRBJ2-3; TRBD2 matches at 8 bases. The CDR3 covers 14 residues. From germline, CDR1 is SEHNR and CDR2 FQNEAQ (reference sequence). CDR3 in amino acids: CAGGLVGYTDTQYF. The CDR3 nucleotides are TGTGCAGGGGGACTAGTAGGGTACACAGATACGCAGTATTTT.

The chain combines TRBV30 with TRBJ1-5; maybe TRBD1 (6 bases). The V end lost 0 bases, the J end lost 7 bases, and 10 bases lay between the germline ends. The CDR3 length is 13 residues. Looked up from germline, CDR1 is GTSNPN and CDR2 is SVGIG (reference sequence). CDR3 in DNA: TGTGCCTGGAGTGTACAGGGCTTGCAGCCCCAGCATTTT. Translating it yields CAWSVQGLQPQHF.

J is TRBJ2-1 and V is TRBV6-2 or TRBV6-3, with 9 nucleotides matching TRBD2. Germline values: CDR1 MNHEY, CDR2 SVGEGT. V lost 0 bases, J lost 8 bases, and 8 bases stayed unmatched. The CDR3 has 16 amino acids. CDR3 sequence (DNA): TGTGCCAGCAGTTACTCTCTAGCGGGGCCCCTGGATGAGCAGTTCTTC. As protein: CASSYSLAGPLDEQFF.

The rearrangement joins TRBV10-1 to TRBJ2-7, with 11 bases identical to TRBD2. The CDR3 extends over 15 amino acids. J gave up 4 bases and V 5 bases, and 7 bases lay outside the gene matches. In germline, CDR1 is WNHNN, CDR2 SYGVQD (reference sequence). CDR3 nucleotide sequence: TGCGCCAGCAGTCAGACTAGCGGGAAGGTGTACGAGCAGTACTTC. Its translation: CASSQTSGKVYEQYF.

The V call is TRBV3-1 (or the pseudogene TRBV3-2), the J call TRBJ1-5; D is unresolved. Trimming took off 2 bases at V and 6 bases at J, with 8 bases between the two ends. Per germline, CDR1 LGHDT and CDR2 YNNKEL (reference sequence). The CDR3 is 13 amino acids. CDR3 in DNA: TGTGCCAGCAGCCAATTGGAGGGTCAGCCCCAGCATTTT. Its protein is CASSQLEGQPQHF.

V usage is TRBV5-1 and J usage is TRBJ2-7; D possibly corresponds to TRBD1 (6 bases). V gave up 7 bases and J gave up 4 bases, with 12 bases separating them. CDR3 length: 12 amino acids. Germline V gene lookup returns CDR1 SGHRS and CDR2 YFSETQ. The CDR3 loop is CASSRTEYEQYF. The CDR3 DNA sequence: TGCGCCAGCTCTCGGACAGAGTACGAGCAGTACTTC.

The genes are TRBV3-1 (or the pseudogene TRBV3-2) and TRBJ2-6, with 8 bases that match TRBD1. Trimming took 5 bases from V and 1 from J; bases not matched to a gene: 1. Germline V gives CDR1 LGHDT, CDR2 YNNKEL (reference sequence). The CDR3 extends over 15 amino acids. CDR3 in DNA: TGTGCCAGCAGCACAGGGGGTTCTGGGGCCAACGTCCTGACTTTC. Translation: CASSTGGSGANVLTF.

This clone has a handful of counts. The chain carries TRBV19 and TRBJ1-5, with TRBD1 matching 8 bases. CDR1 is LNHDA, CDR2 SQIVND, per germline (reference sequence). V trimming: 1 base; J trimming: 7 bases; junction bases outside the gene matches: 3. There are 14 residues in the CDR3. The CDR3 sequence: CASSIGDRYQPQHF. The CDR3 DNA is TGTGCCAGTAGTATAGGGGACAGGTACCAGCCCCAGCATTTT.

The chain combines TRBV24-1 with TRBJ1-2, with TRBD1 matching over 8 bases. Germline lookup yields CDR1 KGHDR and CDR2 SFDVKD. The CDR3 extends over 14 amino acids. The V gene end was trimmed by 4 bases and the J gene end by 8 bases; junction bases not matched to a gene: 8. DNA for the CDR3: TGTGCCACCAGTGACCCGGACAGGGCTCGCGGCTACACCTTC. Translating it yields CATSDPDRARGYTF.

J is TRBJ1-4 and V is TRBV18, with a tentative D call TRBD1 (5 bases). Per germline, CDR1 KGHSH and CDR2 LQKENI. CDR3 length equals 15 residues. V lost 6 bases and J 14 bases, leaving 25 bases between the germline ends. CDR3: CASSAVEGVGRSLFF. CDR3 sequence (DNA): TGTGCCAGCTCTGCGGTCGAAGGGGTGGGCCGTTCTCTGTTTTTT.

The chain is built from TRBV24-1 and TRBJ2-2; no firm D call. The germline gives CDR1 KGHDR, CDR2 SFDVKD. With 7 bases removed from V and 6 bases from J, the gap between germline ends came to 11 bases. This CDR3 is built from 13 residues. CDR3 bases: TGTGCCACCAGGGCAGTCGGAGCCGGGGAGCTGTTTTTT. Translating gives CATRAVGAGELFF.

The chain is built from TRBV19 and TRBJ1-2; D unclear. The V gene's germline CDR1 is LNHDA and CDR2 SQIVND (reference sequence). V was clipped by 8 bases and J by 5 bases, with 9 bases between them. The CDR3 totals 11 residues. For the CDR3, the DNA is TGTGCCAGTGCCCGGTCATATGGCTACACCTTC. Protein sequence: CASARSYGYTF.

The gene calls are TRBV5-1 and TRBJ2-2; 7 bases map to TRBD2. V lost 3 bases to trimming and J lost 3 bases; unmatched junction nucleotides: 5. The CDR3 is 15 residues long. The germline gives CDR1 SGHRS, CDR2 YFSETQ. DNA for the CDR3: TGCGCCAGCAGCTACGCAGGGAGGGACACCGGGGAGCTGTTTTTT. It translates to CASSYAGRDTGELFF. Full variable domain (outside the CDR3, taken from reference TRBV5-1 and TRBJ2-2): KAGVTQTPRYLIKTRGQQVTLSCSPISGHRSVSWYQQTPGQGLQFLFEYFSETQRNKGNFPGRFSGRQFSNSRSEMNVSTLELGDSALYLCASSYAGRDTGELFFGEGSRLTVL.

As concerns this clone: Different DNA sequences within this sample yield the same CDR3. The J gene is TRBJ2-1, the V gene TRBV2; tentative D call: TRBD1 (5 bases). CDR1 is SNHLY and CDR2 is FYNNEI in the germline V gene. V lost 6 bases and J lost 4, with 7 bases in between. The CDR3 runs 12 residues. The CDR3 DNA reads as TGTGCCAGCAGCACAGGTTACAATGAGCAGTTCTTC. This codes for CASSTGYNEQFF.

This clone showed up just once. The chain couples TRBV7-9 to TRBJ1-5; D may be TRBD1 (5 bases). The V end lost 5 bases, the J end lost 5 bases, and 19 bases lay between the germline ends. The CDR3 extends over 16 amino acids. The germline CDR1 and CDR2 sequences are SEHNR and FQNEAQ (reference sequence). CDR3 region: CASSPKGGRADQPQHF. In DNA, the CDR3 is TGTGCCAGCAGCCCCAAAGGCGGCAGGGCTGATCAGCCCCAGCATTTT.

This rearrangement joins TRBV25-1 to TRBJ2-7; 12 bases match TRBD2. This CDR3 spans 15 amino acids. Germline V gives CDR1 MGHDK, CDR2 SYGVNS. Trimming at V came to 2 bases and at J to 4 bases, leaving 3 bases not matched to a gene. For the CDR3, the DNA is TGTGCCAGCAGTGAACCGGGACTAGCGGGTTACGAGCAGTACTTC. Its protein product is CASSEPGLAGYEQYF.

The chain combines TRBV24-1 with TRBJ2-5, with 10 nucleotides matching TRBD2. The CDR3 has 16 residues. Germline V gives CDR1 KGHDR, CDR2 SFDVKD. The V gene end was trimmed by 3 bases and the J gene end by 5 bases; junction bases not matched to a gene: 8. The CDR3 loop is CATSDAPNSGRETQYF. The CDR3 coding sequence is TGTGCCACCAGTGATGCCCCCAATAGCGGGAGGGAGACCCAGTACTTC.

The chain joins TRBV30 to TRBJ2-1, with D possibly being TRBD1 (6 bases). There are 13 residues in the CDR3. From germline, CDR1 is GTSNPN and CDR2 SVGIG (reference sequence). The germline V and J ends were trimmed by 4 bases and 1 base, with 8 bases remaining between them. The CDR3 region has the DNA TGTGCCTGGACTCAGGGGTCCTACAATGAGCAGTTCTTC. This gives the protein CAWTQGSYNEQFF.